Below, 8 T cell receptor beta chains from the same sample are listed, as sequenced in a study of cytomegalovirus exposure and HLA in healthy donors. The study ran its PCR with 60 Vbeta and 13 Jbeta primers. This table comes from immunoSEQ multiplex PCR, and its TCRdb copy is limited to in-frame clones, with some not included. The table lists about 140,000 clones, 80% of them singletons, with 1% to 1.5% in the top ten. Sample: PBMCs. The receptor source for this set is a male donor in good health and CMV-seropositive.

This clone is classed as medium-sized (0.01 to 0.1%). The chain couples TRBV4-3 to TRBJ2-6; TRBD2 might be the D (6 bases). This CDR3 is built from 17 residues. The germline V and J ends were trimmed by 4 bases and 1 base, with 14 bases remaining between them. Germline loops: CDR1 LGHNA, CDR2 YSLEER. The chain's CDR3 is CASSRGESHSGANVLTF. Here the CDR3 DNA reads TGCGCCAGCAGCCGCGGGGAGTCCCATTCTGGGGCCAACGTCCTGACTTTC.

This clone occurred a few times. This chain joins TRBV6-1 and TRBJ2-1, with 7 bases that match TRBD2. V shed 6 bases and J 0 bases; nucleotides not matched to a gene: 5. Germline CDR1 and CDR2: MNHNS and SASEGT. The CDR3 consists of 15 residues. DNA of the CDR3: TGTGCCAGCAGGAGGGACTACAGCTCCTACAATGAGCAGTTCTTC. It codes for CASRRDYSSYNEQFF.

The rearrangement uses TRBV6-1 and TRBJ1-5, with D maybe TRBD1 (6 bases). The CDR3 runs 19 residues. Germline V gives CDR1 MNHNS, CDR2 SASEGT. V lost 0 bases, J lost 1 base, and 19 bases lay in between. CDR3: CASSEANPLGGVSNQPQHF. CDR3 nucleotide sequence: TGTGCCAGCAGTGAAGCGAACCCTCTAGGGGGGGTGAGCAATCAGCCCCAGCATTTT.

This clone was detected a few times. The chain combines TRBV13 with TRBJ1-2; TRBD1 might be the D (5 bases). The CDR3 is 15 amino acids. Germline lookup yields CDR1 PRHDT and CDR2 FYEKMQ (reference sequence). Trimming stripped 0 bases from V and 1 base from J, with 9 bases between. In nucleotides, the CDR3 is TGTGCCAGCAGCTTAGGGGCGGGGGTTAACTATGGCTACACCTTC. Translating it yields CASSLGAGVNYGYTF.

The chain is built from TRBV7-9 and TRBJ2-7, with 12 positions matching TRBD1. CDR3 size: 18 residues. Losses at the gene ends were 5 bases for V and 0 bases for J; bases not matched to a gene: 11. Germline CDR1 reads SEHNR; CDR2 reads FQNEAQ (reference sequence). This chain's CDR3 is CASSKPGQGASISYEQYF. In nucleotides, the CDR3 is TGTGCCAGCAGCAAACCGGGACAGGGGGCCTCAATCTCCTACGAGCAGTACTTC.

CDR3 sequence reads: CASSESVLTGSYEQYF. For the CDR3, the DNA is TGCGCCAGCAGTGAGTCGGTCCTGACAGGGTCCTACGAGCAGTACTTC. The chain is built from TRBV10-2 and TRBJ2-7, with 7 bases that match TRBD1. Per the germline V gene, CDR1 is WSHSY and CDR2 is SAAADI. Trimming took 0 bases from V and 1 from J; bases not matched to a gene: 6. The CDR3 is 16 residues long.

The chain uses TRBV9 and TRBJ2-1; 8 bases are shared with TRBD2. The germline gives CDR1 SGDLS, CDR2 YYNGEE. The CDR3 extends over 16 amino acids. V lost 1 base, J lost 0 bases, and 3 bases stayed unmatched. The CDR3: CASSVRTSSSYNEQFF. CDR3 bases: TGTGCCAGCAGCGTACGGACTAGCAGCTCCTACAATGAGCAGTTCTTC. Together with reference TRBV9 and TRBJ2-1, the CDR3 gives the full variable domain: DSGVTQTPKHLITATGQRVTLRCSPRSGDLSVYWYQQSLDQGLQFLIQYYNGEERAKGNILERFSAQQFPDLHSELNLSSLELGDSALYFCASSVRTSSSYNEQFFGPGTRLTVL.

The chain uses TRBV4-3 and TRBJ2-2; TRBD2 agrees at 9 bases. The V segment lost 10 bases and the J segment 4 bases; nucleotides outside the gene matches: 7. Germline V lookup: CDR1 LGHNA, CDR2 YSLEER. This CDR3 is 14 amino acids long. The CDR3 DNA reads as TGCGCCACCCGGACTAGCGTCACCACCGGGGAGCTGTTTTTT. Translating gives CATRTSVTTGELFF.